These 25 T cell receptor beta chains came from one sample sequenced in a study of human T cells and chemical hapten exposure. Time point denoted: patch test 1, 2 weeks after DPC sensitization. Treatment defined: therapeutic diphenylcyclopropenone sensitization with weekly scalp DPC. From the RACE reads, TCRdb called clonotypes with MiXCR, one entry per CDR3 protein. The data contain about 380,000 distinct CDR3 sequences, roughly 4.8% of them singletons. This specimen was whole blood, taken in connection with sensitization to the hapten diphenylcyclopropenone (DPC). Receptors originate from a woman aged 50 to 60 with alopecia areata. Some clones in this sample may be carry-over from other donors' samples.

This clonotype was seen many times. J is TRBJ2-1 and V is TRBV6-2 or TRBV6-3; possible D gene TRBD2, 6 bases. The germline V gene has CDR1 MNHEY and CDR2 SVGEGT. V shed 0 bases and J shed 4 bases, with 13 bases lying between them. CDR3 length: 16 residues. CDR3: CASSYSRELGYNEQFF. CDR3 coding DNA: TGTGCCAGCAGTTACTCTCGGGAGTTAGGGTACAATGAGCAGTTCTTC.

This clonotype has only a few counts. This chain joins TRBV13 and TRBJ2-1; tentatively, D is TRBD2 (6 bases). The CDR3 has 16 amino acids. Deletions cut 5 bases from V and 1 base from J, with 15 bases between. Germline lookup yields CDR1 PRHDT and CDR2 FYEKMQ (reference sequence). CDR3 nucleotides: TGTGCCAGCAGCGACGCAAAGGGGAGGTCCTACAATGAGCAGTTCTTC. It yields the protein CASSDAKGRSYNEQFF.

This clonotype was detected many times. This chain uses TRBV15 with TRBJ1-5, with a weak D call TRBD1 (5 bases). The CDR3 is 15 residues long. With 3 bases removed from V and 2 bases from J, the gap between germline ends came to 11 bases. The germline gives CDR1 LNHNV, CDR2 YYDKDF (reference sequence). CDR3 in DNA: TGTGCCACCAGCAGGGAGGGGTCGGGCAATCAGCCCCAGCATTTT. It codes for CATSREGSGNQPQHF.

Ten or more counts support this clonotype. This rearrangement joins TRBV28 to TRBJ1-5; D may be TRBD1 (6 bases). From germline, CDR1 is MDHEN and CDR2 SYDVKM. Trimming stripped 6 bases from V and 0 bases from J, with 12 bases between. CDR3 length equals 15 residues. The CDR3 is CASRRQAHSNQPQHF. The DNA of the CDR3 is TGTGCCAGCAGACGACAGGCGCATAGCAATCAGCCCCAGCATTTT.

This clonotype was recorded a few times. The V and J genes are TRBV11-3 and TRBJ2-7, with a weak D call TRBD2 (6 bases). This CDR3 has 13 residues. Between the trimmed V and J ends, which lost 5 bases and 6 bases, there was a span of 14 bases. CDR1 and CDR2 (germline): SGHNT, YENEEA. This CDR3 is CASSHGTPSEQYF. The CDR3 DNA reads TGTGCCAGCAGCCACGGGACTCCATCCGAGCAGTACTTC.

This clonotype was detected only a few times. J is TRBJ1-4 and V is TRBV29-1; D uncertain. The CDR3 has 12 residues. Deletions cut 4 bases from V and 5 bases from J, with 8 bases between. Germline V gene sequence: CDR1 SQVTM, CDR2 ANQGSEA. The CDR3 region has the DNA TGCAGCGTTGTCAGCATAAATGAAAAACTGTTTTTT. Protein sequence: CSVVSINEKLFF.

This clonotype has at least ten counts. The genes are TRBV20-1 and TRBJ1-1; D is possibly TRBD1 (5 bases). Looked up from germline, CDR1 is DFQATT and CDR2 is SNEGSKA (reference sequence). The CDR3 length is 13 residues. The ends were cut back, 1 base at V and 4 bases at J, with 10 bases in the middle. The CDR3 DNA reads TGCAGTGCTAGAGCTCAGGGAGGCACTGAAGCTTTCTTT. Translation: CSARAQGGTEAFF.

This clonotype was seen at least ten times. The chain recombines TRBV12-3 or TRBV12-4 with TRBJ1-5; D gene ambiguous. This CDR3 has 13 residues. V lost 5 bases to trimming and J lost 5 bases, with 10 bases between them. The chain's CDR3 is CASSTLADQPQHF. The CDR3 bases are TGTGCCAGCAGTACCTTGGCGGATCAGCCCCAGCATTTT.

This clonotype appeared many times. V is TRBV20-1 and J is TRBJ2-5; TRBD1 is a possible D gene (6 bases). Germline-derived CDR1 and CDR2 are DFQATT and SNEGSKA (reference sequence). The CDR3 length is 13 residues. V lost 3 bases and J 5 bases, leaving 13 bases between the germline ends. CDR3 sequence reads: CSASRTVGETQYF. CDR3 DNA sequence: TGCAGTGCTAGTCGGACAGTAGGGGAGACCCAGTACTTC.

This clonotype has ten or more counts. The V and J genes are TRBV27 and TRBJ2-4; D call uncertain. Per germline, CDR1 MNHEY and CDR2 SMNVEV (reference sequence). Trimming removed 0 bases at V and 0 bases at J, with 6 bases between. The CDR3 is made up of 15 amino acids. This CDR3 reads CASSLSSRAKNIQYF. The CDR3 DNA reads TGTGCCAGCAGTTTATCCAGTAGAGCCAAAAACATTCAGTACTTC.

This clonotype was counted between two and nine times. This chain's CDR3 is CSVSLGQGQETQYF. The DNA of the CDR3 is TGCAGCGTTAGTTTGGGACAGGGTCAAGAGACCCAGTACTTC. V is TRBV29-1 and J is TRBJ2-5; 9 bases map to TRBD1. Germline CDR1 and CDR2: SQVTM and ANQGSEA. V shed 5 bases, J shed 2 bases, and the junction held 6 bases outside the gene matches. The CDR3 length is 14 residues.

The chain joins TRBV11-2 to TRBJ1-1; D gene uncertain. Trimming removed 1 base at V and 8 bases at J, with 14 bases between. This CDR3 has 14 residues. Germline V lookup: CDR1 SGHAT, CDR2 FQNNGV. CDR3 region: CASSLVSRTTEAFF. In DNA form, the CDR3 reads TGTGCCAGCAGCTTAGTAAGTAGGACGACGGAAGCTTTCTTT.

Concerning this clonotype: Since a much larger clone is just one base distant, this may be a read error. V is TRBV10-2 and J is TRBJ1-4; D is possibly TRBD1 (5 bases). The CDR3 consists of 14 residues. With 0 bases removed from V and 10 bases from J, the gap between germline ends came to 12 bases. CDR1 and CDR2 from the germline V gene are WSHSY and SAAADI. The CDR3 DNA reads TGCGCCAGCAGTGAGTCGAGCGGGGCTGTAAAACTGTTTTTT. Its protein is CASSESSGAVKLFF.

This clonotype was detected a few times. The chain carries TRBV6-1 and TRBJ1-1; 10 nucleotides align to TRBD1. The CDR3 contains 14 residues. The J segment lost 4 bases and the V segment lost 5 bases, leaving 4 bases of the junction unmatched. Germline V gene sequence: CDR1 MNHNS, CDR2 SASEGT. CDR3 in DNA: TGTGCCAGCAGTTTCGGGACAGGGGCCACTGAAGCTTTCTTT. This sequence encodes CASSFGTGATEAFF.

This clonotype showed up just a few times. The rearrangement uses TRBV7-8 and TRBJ1-2; TRBD1 aligns across 7 bases. Per germline, CDR1 SGHVS and CDR2 FQNEAQ. V shed 5 bases and J 8 bases; nucleotides not matched to a gene: 11. The length of the CDR3 is 14 residues. The CDR3 region has the DNA TGTGCCAGCAGCCCCCGACAGGGTCCAGGCGGCTACACCTTC. Translation: CASSPRQGPGGYTF. The complete variable domain, with remaining parts taken from reference TRBV7-8 and TRBJ1-2, reads GAGVSQSPRYKVAKRGQDVALRCDPISGHVSLFWYQQALGQGPEFLTYFQNEAQLDKSGLPSDRFFAERPEGSVSTLKIQRTQQEDSAVYLCASSPRQGPGGYTFGSGTRLTVV.

This clonotype occurred a few times. CDR3 DNA: TGTGCCAGCAGCTTGATGGGTTGGCAGCCCCAGCATTTT. Translated: CASSLMGWQPQHF. The chain couples TRBV5-8 to TRBJ1-5, with D unresolved. The V gene's germline CDR1 is SGHTS and CDR2 YDEGEE. The CDR3 extends over 13 amino acids. The V end lost 1 base, the J end lost 7 bases, and 9 bases lay between the germline ends.

This clonotype was counted at least ten times. The chain's CDR3 is CASSQDWGREVEQFF. CDR3 in DNA: TGCGCCAGCAGCCAAGATTGGGGGAGAGAGGTTGAGCAGTTCTTC. V is TRBV4-3 and J is TRBJ2-1; D tentatively reads TRBD1 or TRBD2 (5 bases each). This CDR3 contains 15 residues. V dropped 0 bases and J dropped 9 bases, with 15 bases sitting between them. CDR1 is LGHNA, CDR2 YSLEER, per germline.

This clonotype was seen at least ten times. V usage is TRBV7-2 and J usage is TRBJ1-4; D possibly corresponds to TRBD1 (6 bases). The germline CDR1 and CDR2 sequences are SGHTA and FQGNSA. V lost 5 bases, J lost 7 bases, and 11 bases lay in between. This CDR3 spans 13 amino acids. CDR3 in amino acids: CASSRGASEKLFF. CDR3 bases: TGTGCCAGCAGCCGGGGGGCCTCTGAAAAACTGTTTTTT.

This rearrangement joins TRBV6-2 or TRBV6-3 to TRBJ1-5; D ambiguous. CDR3 length equals 14 residues. Germline V lookup: CDR1 MNHEY, CDR2 SVGEGT. The ends were cut back, 4 bases at V and 6 bases at J, with 13 bases in the middle. The CDR3 coding sequence is TGTGCCAGCAGTTCCCGACCTCTAAGTCAGCCCCAGCATTTT. Translation: CASSSRPLSQPQHF.

This clonotype was observed at least ten times. The rearrangement uses TRBV28 and TRBJ1-5; perhaps TRBD1 as D (5 bases). The germline V gene encodes CDR1 MDHEN and CDR2 SYDVKM. This CDR3 has 15 residues. V dropped 6 bases and J dropped 1 base, with 13 bases sitting between them. In DNA, the CDR3 is TGTGCCAGCAGCCGACAGTCAGGAAGCAATCAGCCCCAGCATTTT. Encoded protein: CASSRQSGSNQPQHF.

A few counts support this clonotype. The chain is built from TRBV6-2 or TRBV6-3 and TRBJ2-7, with D possibly TRBD1 on 5 matching bases. Trimming stripped 2 bases from V and 6 bases from J, with 11 bases between. The CDR3 totals 13 residues. Germline CDR1 is MNHEY and CDR2 is SVGEGT. Here the CDR3 reads CASSYVTASEQYF. The CDR3 bases are TGTGCCAGCAGTTACGTGACAGCCTCCGAGCAGTACTTC.

This clonotype was detected only a few times. The rearrangement links TRBV7-2 to TRBJ2-3; 7 nucleotides line up with TRBD2. V lost 5 bases and J lost 0; bases outside the gene matches: 8. The germline V gene has CDR1 SGHTA and CDR2 FQGNSA. CDR3 length equals 16 residues. DNA for the CDR3: TGTGCCAGCAGCGCAAACCTAGCGGAGAGCACAGATACGCAGTATTTT. Translation gives CASSANLAESTDTQYF.

The genes are TRBV25-1 and TRBJ2-7; 9 bases line up with TRBD1. The V gene's germline CDR1 is MGHDK and CDR2 SYGVNS. This CDR3 has 14 residues. V was clipped by 5 bases and J by 5 bases; unmatched bases: 7. This chain's CDR3 is CASSWGQGDDEQYF. The CDR3 DNA reads TGTGCCAGCAGTTGGGGACAGGGAGATGACGAGCAGTACTTC.

CDR3 region: CASSPTSGRNGIQYF. As DNA, the CDR3 is TGTGCCAGCAGTCCTACTAGCGGGAGGAACGGCATTCAGTACTTC. The chain joins TRBV6-5 to TRBJ2-4; 12 bases fit TRBD2. The CDR3 runs to 15 residues. CDR1 and CDR2 from the germline V gene are MNHEY and SVGAGI. The V gene end was trimmed by 5 bases and the J gene end by 9 bases; junction bases not matched to a gene: 8.

This clonotype has just a few counts. The rearrangement uses TRBV15 and TRBJ2-1; TRBD2 agrees at 8 bases. The CDR3 contains 14 residues. The V and J ends lost 6 bases and 7 bases, in that order; junction bases with no gene match: 8. Germline loops: CDR1 LNHNV, CDR2 YYDKDF (reference sequence). The chain's CDR3 is CATRQRERGNEQFF. CDR3 in DNA: TGTGCCACCAGACAGCGGGAGAGGGGGAATGAGCAGTTCTTC.